Shown below are 30 T cell receptor beta chains from a single sample sequenced in a study of OX40 agonist ivuxolimab in advanced cancers. Measured with immunoSEQ multiplex PCR; TCRdb has only the in-frame clones, and not every one. This sample has tens of thousands of clones; 85% occur once, and the top ten carry just over 20%. This material consisted of CD4+ or CD8+ T cells sorted from blood, taken in a trial of the OX40 agonist ivuxolimab. The receptors originated from an adult with an advanced solid tumor such as melanoma, head and neck, liver or kidney cancer.

The chain links TRBV10-3 to TRBJ2-5; D gene uncertain. This CDR3 comprises 17 residues. Deletions cut 0 bases from V and 5 bases from J, with 19 bases between. Looked up from germline, CDR1 is ENHRY and CDR2 is SYGVKD. The CDR3 sequence is CAISESGSGLKWETQYF. For the CDR3, the DNA is TGTGCCATCAGTGAGTCCGGGTCAGGCCTGAAGTGGGAGACCCAGTACTTC.

The V and J genes are TRBV9 and TRBJ2-2; 9 positions agree with TRBD1. CDR3 length equals 16 residues. The V gene's germline CDR1 is SGDLS and CDR2 YYNGEE. V was pared by 4 bases and J by 6 bases, with 10 bases of the junction left unmatched. The CDR3 DNA is TGTGCCAGCAGCCCCCCCGGGACAGGGATTTCCGGGGAGCTGTTTTTT. Translated, it gives CASSPPGTGISGELFF.

The rearrangement uses TRBV9 and TRBJ1-4, with TRBD1 identical over 11 bases. There are 15 residues in the CDR3. Germline-derived CDR1 and CDR2 are SGDLS and YYNGEE. Trimming cost V 3 bases and J 10 bases; bases outside gene matches: 8. The CDR3 DNA follows: TGTGCCAGCAGCGAAGGACAGGGGGCGAAGGCAAAACTGTTTTTT. It is translated as CASSEGQGAKAKLFF.

The chain links TRBV7-6 to TRBJ2-1, with 7 bases matching TRBD1. Germline V lookup: CDR1 SGHVS, CDR2 FNYEAQ. The CDR3 is 16 amino acids. The V segment lost 4 bases and the J segment 8 bases; nucleotides outside the gene matches: 14. The DNA for the CDR3 is TGTGCCAGCAGCTCCCGGGGCAGGACAGGACAGTATGAGCAGTTCTTC. The encoded protein is CASSSRGRTGQYEQFF.

Here the CDR3 DNA reads TGTGCCAGCAGTTACCCCACTGGTGGGGGGGCCACAGATACGCAGTATTTT. It encodes CASSYPTGGGATDTQYF. V is TRBV28 and J is TRBJ2-3; a weak D match, TRBD2 (7 bases). The germline CDR1 and CDR2 sequences are MDHEN and SYDVKM. This CDR3 is 17 amino acids long. Trimming stripped 4 bases from V and 2 bases from J, with 19 bases between. Complete variable domain (other parts from reference TRBV28 and TRBJ2-3): DVKVTQSSRYLVKRTGEKVFLECVQDMDHENMFWYRQDPGLGLRLIYFSYDVKMKEKGDIPEGYSVSREKKERFSLILESASTNQTSMYLCASSYPTGGGATDTQYFGPGTRLTVL.

The rearrangement links TRBV11-1 to TRBJ2-1; D is uncertain. CDR3 size: 13 residues. The germline V gene encodes CDR1 SGHAT and CDR2 FQDESV (reference sequence). Trimming took off 1 base at V and 7 bases at J, with 8 bases between the two ends. The DNA of the CDR3 is TGTGCCAGCAGCTTAGGACTCCTAAATGAGCAGTTCTTC. As protein: CASSLGLLNEQFF.

This chain connects TRBV2 to TRBJ2-2, with TRBD1 matching 7 bases. Germline V lookup: CDR1 SNHLY, CDR2 FYNNEI. There are 14 residues in the CDR3. J was trimmed by 6 bases and V by 5 bases; bases with no gene match: 6. CDR3 protein: CASSSGGNPGELFF. The DNA of the CDR3 is TGTGCCAGCAGTTCAGGGGGTAATCCCGGGGAGCTGTTTTTT.

This chain connects TRBV5-6 to TRBJ1-2; TRBD1 agrees at 8 bases. The trim removed 4 bases at V and 10 bases at J, leaving 9 bases unmatched. Looked up from germline, CDR1 is SGHDT and CDR2 is YYEEEE. The CDR3 loop spans 13 amino acids. Here the CDR3 reads CASSPRDRLYYTF. CDR3 nucleotide sequence: TGTGCCAGCAGCCCCCGGGACAGGCTCTACTACACCTTC.

The V call is TRBV29-1, the J call TRBJ1-2, with a weak D call TRBD1 (6 bases). V lost 6 bases and J lost 5, with 28 bases in between. The CDR3 sequence is 17 residues long. Germline CDR1 and CDR2: SQVTM and ANQGSEA. The CDR3, as DNA: TGCAGCGTCGGGACCCGGGACACCAAGATCCGGGAGTATGGCTACACCTTC. This translates into CSVGTRDTKIREYGYTF. The full variable domain, its missing parts supplied by reference TRBV29-1 and TRBJ1-2, is SAVISQKPSRDICQRGTSLTIQCQVDSQVTMMFWYRQQPGQSLTLIATANQGSEATYESGFVIDKFPISRPNLTFSTLTVSNMSPEDSSIYLCSVGTRDTKIREYGYTFGSGTRLTVV.

V and J are TRBV20-1 and TRBJ2-1; D gene unclear. The germline V and J ends were trimmed by 7 bases and 6 bases, with 7 bases remaining between them. Germline CDR1 is DFQATT and CDR2 is SNEGSKA (reference sequence). CDR3 size: 10 residues. CDR3 loop: CSVPFNEQFF. CDR3 sequence (DNA): TGCAGTGTTCCCTTCAATGAGCAGTTCTTC.

The sample holds one count of this clone. The chain uses TRBV7-2 and TRBJ1-6, with 10 bases matching TRBD1. Looked up from germline, CDR1 is SGHTA and CDR2 is FQGNSA. V dropped 4 bases and J dropped 10; count of bases not matched to a gene: 7. This CDR3 has 15 amino acids. CDR3: CASSWGQGSHSPLHF. The CDR3 nucleotides read TGTGCCAGCAGCTGGGGACAGGGGAGTCACTCACCCCTCCACTTT.

This chain connects TRBV11-2 to TRBJ2-5; 11 positions agree with TRBD2. The CDR3 runs to 16 residues. Unmatched junction bases numbered 6, after V lost 5 bases and J lost 1 base. Per germline, CDR1 SGHAT and CDR2 FQNNGV. The CDR3 nucleotides are TGTGCCAGCAGCCACGGGACTAGCGGATTCCAAGAGACCCAGTACTTC. The encoded protein is CASSHGTSGFQETQYF.

This rearrangement joins TRBV4-3 to TRBJ2-5, with 7 bases identical to TRBD1. The junction had 12 bases not matched to a gene; V was cut back by 6 bases and J by 5 bases. Per the germline V gene, CDR1 is LGHNA and CDR2 is YSLEER. The CDR3 runs 15 residues. The CDR3 DNA sequence: TGCGCCAGCAGTCCTAGGGCACAGGGGCTTGAGACCCAGTACTTC. This gives the protein CASSPRAQGLETQYF.

This clone has only a few counts. The rearrangement links TRBV14 to TRBJ1-5, with no clear D. V lost 0 bases and J lost 5, with 8 bases in between. In germline, CDR1 is SGHDN, CDR2 FVKESK. The CDR3 length is 14 residues. The CDR3 loop is CASSQDTVYQPQHF. The CDR3 region has the DNA TGTGCCAGCAGCCAAGATACAGTCTATCAGCCCCAGCATTTT.

CDR3 in amino acids: CATSSMDRGNMNTEAFF. In DNA, the CDR3 is TGTGCCACCAGCAGCATGGACAGGGGGAATATGAACACTGAAGCTTTCTTT. The rearrangement links TRBV15 to TRBJ1-1; 10 bases are a match to TRBD1. The CDR3 runs to 17 residues. V gave up 3 bases and J gave up 0 bases; unmatched junction bases: 7. Germline lookup yields CDR1 LNHNV and CDR2 YYDKDF (reference sequence).

This chain uses TRBV7-9 with TRBJ2-7, with D unclear. CDR3 length equals 12 residues. Trimming took 5 bases from V and 2 from J, leaving 7 bases between them. Germline CDR1 SEHNR, CDR2 FQNEAQ (reference sequence). The CDR3 here is CASSLIPYEQYF. CDR3 nucleotide sequence: TGTGCCAGCAGCCTTATCCCCTACGAGCAGTACTTC.

This chain joins TRBV19 and TRBJ1-2, with D unclear. Germline V lookup: CDR1 LNHDA, CDR2 SQIVND (reference sequence). Trimming took 6 bases from V and 4 from J, leaving 12 bases between them. This CDR3 comprises 13 residues. CDR3 sequence: CASREGLGYGYTF. For the CDR3, the DNA is TGTGCCAGTAGGGAAGGGCTTGGCTATGGCTACACCTTC.

The table lists this clone with a count of one. The V and J genes are TRBV25-1 and TRBJ1-2, with no clear D. This CDR3 comprises 14 residues. The ends were cut back, 2 bases at V and 8 bases at J, with 15 bases in the middle. Germline loops: CDR1 MGHDK, CDR2 SYGVNS. CDR3 sequence reads: CASSEISQAYGYTF. The CDR3 bases are TGTGCCAGCAGTGAAATTTCCCAGGCCTACGGCTACACCTTC.

The chain links TRBV5-1 to TRBJ2-3; 9 bases map to TRBD2. The CDR3 is made up of 14 amino acids. From germline, CDR1 is SGHRS and CDR2 YFSETQ. With V trimmed by 4 bases and J by 2 bases, 2 bases remained unmatched. CDR3 DNA: TGCGCCAGCAGCAGCGGGGGGTCCACAGATACGCAGTATTTT. This sequence encodes CASSSGGSTDTQYF.

This chain links TRBV6-5 with TRBJ1-2, with D unclear. In germline, CDR1 is MNHEY, CDR2 SVGAGI. The CDR3 runs to 14 residues. Trimming left V 0 bases short and J 6 bases short, with 11 bases between. CDR3 coding DNA: TGTGCCAGCAGTTACTCGTGGCAGGCAGATGGCTACACCTTC. Its protein product is CASSYSWQADGYTF.

Only one count was recorded for this clone. This chain joins TRBV27 and TRBJ2-7; 9 bases align to TRBD2. The CDR3 sequence is 15 residues long. CDR1 and CDR2 from the germline V gene are MNHEY and SMNVEV (reference sequence). V was pared by 2 bases and J by 3 bases, with 5 bases of the junction left unmatched. The CDR3 DNA sequence: TGTGCCAGCAGTTTAGGGCCTAGCGGGGTCTACGAGCAGTACTTC. This encodes CASSLGPSGVYEQYF.

V gene TRBV27 combines with J gene TRBJ1-2, with a tentative D call TRBD1 (6 bases). The CDR3 totals 15 residues. Germline lookup yields CDR1 MNHEY and CDR2 SMNVEV (reference sequence). V lost 5 bases, J lost 4 bases, and 17 bases lay in between. CDR3 in DNA: TGTGCCAGCAGTCCCCTCCAGGGGAGAGGCTATGGCTACACCTTC. Its protein product is CASSPLQGRGYGYTF.

This rearrangement joins TRBV10-2 to TRBJ2-5; D call uncertain. Trimming removed 3 bases from V and 4 bases from J, with 9 bases in between. The CDR3 consists of 13 residues. CDR1 and CDR2 (germline): WSHSY, SAAADI. CDR3 coding DNA: TGCGCCAGCAGTGAAGGTTTAGGAGAGACCCAGTACTTC. Amino acids: CASSEGLGETQYF.

V is TRBV6-5 and J is TRBJ1-5, with 8 bases identical to TRBD1. The ends lost 2 bases at V and 7 bases at J; junction bases unmatched: 4. Germline V gene sequence: CDR1 MNHEY, CDR2 SVGAGI. The CDR3 extends over 14 amino acids. The CDR3 sequence is CASSYDRGGQPQHF. In DNA form, the CDR3 reads TGTGCCAGCAGTTACGACAGGGGAGGACAGCCCCAGCATTTT.

This clone was recorded once. J is TRBJ1-1 and V is TRBV5-4; the D gene is possibly TRBD1 (5 bases). The ends were cut back, 5 bases at V and 5 bases at J, with 10 bases in the middle. CDR3 length: 12 residues. CDR1 is SGHNT and CDR2 is YYREEE in the germline V gene (reference sequence). The DNA for the CDR3 is TGTGCCAGCAGGTCGGGGGGTACTGAAGCTTTCTTT. It is translated as CASRSGGTEAFF.

The chain links TRBV6-5 to TRBJ1-5; D is ambiguous. V was pared by 5 bases and J by 0 bases, with 8 bases between. The CDR3 extends over 14 amino acids. The germline gives CDR1 MNHEY, CDR2 SVGAGI. In nucleotides, the CDR3 is TGTGCCAGCAGTCGTGACGCTAGCAATCAGCCCCAGCATTTT. This codes for CASSRDASNQPQHF.

V usage is TRBV4-2 and J usage is TRBJ1-1; D ambiguous. In germline, CDR1 is LGHNA, CDR2 YNFKEQ. CDR3 length: 14 amino acids. The V and J ends lost 1 base and 5 bases respectively, with 11 bases between them. CDR3 loop: CASSQADRETEAFF. The CDR3 DNA sequence: TGTGCCAGCAGCCAAGCCGACCGAGAGACTGAAGCTTTCTTT.

Comments on this clone: The same CDR3 also results from other DNA sequences found in this sample. The rearrangement joins TRBV6-1 to TRBJ2-7; D possibly corresponds to TRBD1 (6 bases). This CDR3 has 15 amino acids. V was trimmed by 2 bases and J by 0 bases, leaving 11 bases between them. Germline CDR1 reads MNHNS; CDR2 reads SASEGT. The CDR3 DNA reads TGTGCCAGCAGTGAAATTGGGGGCCTCTCCTACGAGCAGTACGTC. It translates to CASSEIGGLSYEQYV.

The chain couples TRBV4-2 to TRBJ1-2; TRBD1 might be the D (6 bases). This CDR3 contains 15 residues. Per germline, CDR1 LGHNA and CDR2 YNFKEQ. Trimming removed 6 bases from V and 11 bases from J, with 25 bases in between. CDR3 sequence reads: CASSLSMGQGIGYTF. CDR3 bases: TGTGCCAGCAGTCTGAGTATGGGACAAGGGATAGGTTACACCTTC.

The chain uses TRBV7-8 and TRBJ2-7; D possibly corresponds to TRBD2 (5 bases). Germline V gene sequence: CDR1 SGHVS, CDR2 FQNEAQ. Trimming stripped 1 base from V and 6 bases from J, with 16 bases between. The CDR3 loop spans 15 amino acids. The DNA of the CDR3 is TGTGCCAGCAGCTTAGTGAACGAGGGTAACTCCGAGCAGTACTTC. It yields the protein CASSLVNEGNSEQYF. The complete variable domain, with remaining parts taken from reference TRBV7-8 and TRBJ2-7, reads GAGVSQSPRYKVAKRGQDVALRCDPISGHVSLFWYQQALGQGPEFLTYFQNEAQLDKSGLPSDRFFAERPEGSVSTLKIQRTQQEDSAVYLCASSLVNEGNSEQYFGPGTRLTVT.